The 4 T cell receptor beta chains reported below all come from one sample, sequenced in a study of OX40 agonist ivuxolimab in advanced cancers. Data came from immunoSEQ multiplex PCR; TCRdb stores just in-frame clones and leaves some out. The sample has tens of thousands of clones; approximately 94% are singletons. Sample: CD4+ or CD8+ T cells sorted from blood, taken in a trial of the OX40 agonist ivuxolimab. The receptors here all came from an adult with an advanced solid tumor such as melanoma, head and neck, liver or kidney cancer.

CDR3 loop: CASSPAAGGNQPQHF. For the CDR3, the DNA is TGTGCCAGCAGCCCGGCGGCAGGGGGCAATCAGCCCCAGCATTTT. V and J are TRBV5-5 and TRBJ1-5; a weak D match, TRBD1 (6 bases). The CDR3 loop spans 15 amino acids. V was pared by 4 bases and J by 2 bases, with 13 bases between. Germline V gene lookup returns CDR1 SGHKS and CDR2 YYEKEE (reference sequence).

V usage is TRBV27 and J usage is TRBJ2-1; TRBD1 agrees at 12 bases. The V and J ends lost 5 bases and 7 bases, in that order; junction bases with no gene match: 6. The CDR3 sequence is 15 residues long. Germline CDR1 and CDR2: MNHEY and SMNVEV (reference sequence). CDR3 loop: CASSSGTGGMNEQFF. The CDR3, as DNA: TGTGCCAGCAGTAGCGGGACAGGGGGCATGAATGAGCAGTTCTTC.

The genes are TRBV5-1 and TRBJ2-1; a possible D gene is TRBD2 (6 bases). Deletions cut 0 bases from V and 4 bases from J, with 11 bases between. The length of the CDR3 is 15 residues. CDR1 SGHRS and CDR2 YFSETQ come from the germline V gene. The chain's CDR3 is CASSLEGGPYNEQFF. Written as DNA, the CDR3 is TGCGCCAGCAGCTTGGAGGGAGGTCCGTACAATGAGCAGTTCTTC.

CDR3 bases: TGCAGTCCCAGGGGAAAGGACGAGCAGTACTTC. Translation: CSPRGKDEQYF. The rearrangement links TRBV20-1 to TRBJ2-7; a weak D match, TRBD1 (6 bases). V shed 8 bases and J shed 5 bases, with 13 bases lying between them. Looked up from germline, CDR1 is DFQATT and CDR2 is SNEGSKA (reference sequence). This CDR3 has 11 amino acids.